What follows are 3 T cell receptor beta chains derived from one specimen sequenced in a study of shared clonotypes between healthy human individuals. It was CD45RO-negative cells, positively selected for CCR7, that made up naive CD8 cells, with terminally differentiated effector memory CD45RA+ cells excluded. Data came from immunoSEQ multiplex PCR; TCRdb stores just in-frame clones and leaves some out. This table holds 660,000 or so clones, about 96% found once. Input material: naive CD8+ T cells sorted from blood. Every receptor here comes from a woman younger than 45 in good health.

The V and J genes are TRBV7-9 and TRBJ2-3; D possibly corresponds to TRBD2 (6 bases). Trimming removed 7 bases at V and 6 bases at J, with 23 bases between. Germline values: CDR1 SEHNR, CDR2 FQNEAQ (reference sequence). The CDR3 covers 16 residues. The CDR3 spells CASTFDSGSRWDTQYF. CDR3 nucleotides: TGTGCCAGCACCTTTGACAGCGGGTCGAGGTGGGATACGCAGTATTTT. The full variable domain, with the rest looked up from reference TRBV7-9 and TRBJ2-3, is DTGVSQNPRHKITKRGQNVTFRCDPISEHNRLYWYRQTLGQGPEFLTYFQNEAQLEKSRLLSDRFSAERPKGSFSTLEIQRTEQGDSAMYLCASTFDSGSRWDTQYFGPGTRLTVL.

V and J are TRBV6-5 and TRBJ1-1; D remains ambiguous. This CDR3 is built from 14 residues. V gave up 2 bases and J gave up 4 bases, with 11 bases separating them. CDR1 and CDR2 (germline): MNHEY, SVGAGI. The CDR3 loop is CASSYVESATEAFF. CDR3 bases: TGTGCCAGCAGTTACGTGGAATCAGCCACTGAAGCTTTCTTT.

V is TRBV19 and J is TRBJ1-1; tentatively, D is TRBD1 (5 bases). CDR3 length equals 15 residues. CDR1 is LNHDA and CDR2 is SQIVND in the germline V gene (reference sequence). The ends were cut back, 7 bases at V and 1 base at J, with 16 bases in the middle. The DNA for the CDR3 is TGTGCCAGTACCGAAGCCAGGGCCACGAACACTGAAGCTTTCTTT. Its protein product is CASTEARATNTEAFF.